This is a list of T cell receptor beta chains from one sample in a study of identical twins. From the 5' RACE reads, TCRdb called clonotypes with MiXCR, one entry per CDR3 protein. The table includes hundreds of thousands of distinct CDR3 sequences, around 6% detected once. The sequenced sample was naive T cells sorted from blood. These receptors were obtained from a man aged 18 to 29 in good health. Each CDR3 is given with its conserved first and last residue. Fields, in order: J gene, V gene, D gene, clone size, CDR3 DNA, CDR3 protein. The D gene is left open where the match is weak. Clone size is given for some rows only: seen once, a few or many times, or a class if the clone is expanded.

J gene: TRBJ2-3; V gene: TRBV4-2; D gene: TRBD2; clone size: -; CDR3 DNA: TGTGCCAGCAGCCCAGAGGGACTAGCGGGAAGCATAGATACGCAGTATTTT; CDR3 protein: CASSPEGLAGSIDTQYF
J gene: TRBJ1-3; V gene: TRBV20-1; D gene: -; clone size: few; CDR3 DNA: TGCAGTGCTAGAGAGAAGAACTCTGGAAACACCATATATTTT; CDR3 protein: CSAREKNSGNTIYF
J gene: TRBJ2-5; V gene: TRBV24-1; D gene: TRBD1; clone size: few; CDR3 DNA: TGTGCCACCAGTGATTTGACTTGGCCGGGACAGCAAGAGACCCAGTACTTC; CDR3 protein: CATSDLTWPGQQETQYF
J gene: TRBJ2-3; V gene: TRBV20-1; D gene: -; clone size: few; CDR3 DNA: TGCAGTGCTAGAGATCTTGTGACGGGGAGCACAGATACGCAGTATTTT; CDR3 protein: CSARDLVTGSTDTQYF
J gene: TRBJ1-1; V gene: TRBV12-3/TRBV12-4; D gene: -; clone size: many; CDR3 DNA: TGTGCCAGCAGGAATAAGGACCGCATTATCATGAACACTGAAGCTTTCTTT; CDR3 protein: CASRNKDRIIMNTEAFF
J gene: TRBJ1-3; V gene: TRBV9; D gene: -; clone size: few; CDR3 DNA: TGTGCCAGCAGCGTAGGTGGGGGATCGAGCTCTGGAAACACCATATATTTT; CDR3 protein: CASSVGGGSSSGNTIYF
J gene: TRBJ2-1; V gene: TRBV4-3; D gene: TRBD2; clone size: many; CDR3 DNA: TGCGCCAGCAGCCAAGAGCAAGCGGGAAACAATGAGCAGTTCTTC; CDR3 protein: CASSQEQAGNNEQFF
J gene: TRBJ2-1; V gene: TRBV5-1; D gene: TRBD2; clone size: -; CDR3 DNA: TGCGCCAGCAGCTTGGGACCTAGCGGGAGCGGCAATGAGCAGTTCTTC; CDR3 protein: CASSLGPSGSGNEQFF
J gene: TRBJ2-1; V gene: TRBV7-9; D gene: TRBD1; clone size: -; CDR3 DNA: TGTGCCAGCAGCTTAGGTCGGTCTGGACAGGGTTTCTTC; CDR3 protein: CASSLGRSGQGFF
J gene: TRBJ2-7; V gene: TRBV11-1; D gene: TRBD2; clone size: many; CDR3 DNA: TGTGCCAGCAGCTTATTGCGGGGTAGCGGGAGGAACATTTACGAGCAGTACTTC; CDR3 protein: CASSLLRGSGRNIYEQYF
J gene: TRBJ1-5; V gene: TRBV5-1; D gene: TRBD1; clone size: many; CDR3 DNA: TGCGCCAGCAGCTTGGCAGGGGGCGCGAATCAGCCCCAGCATTTT; CDR3 protein: CASSLAGGANQPQHF
J gene: TRBJ2-7; V gene: TRBV7-4; D gene: TRBD1; clone size: many; CDR3 DNA: TGTGCCAGACCGTCCGGGACAGGGGGTTATGAGCAGTACTTC; CDR3 protein: CARPSGTGGYEQYF
J gene: TRBJ2-7; V gene: TRBV20-1; D gene: -; clone size: -; CDR3 DNA: TGCAGTGCTAGAGACGCAAGGGCCTACGAGCAGTACTTC; CDR3 protein: CSARDARAYEQYF
J gene: TRBJ2-2; V gene: TRBV29-1; D gene: -; clone size: many; CDR3 DNA: TGCAGCGTTTTTGGAACGGCCGCGAACACCGGGGAGCTGTTTTTT; CDR3 protein: CSVFGTAANTGELFF
J gene: TRBJ2-7; V gene: TRBV6-1; D gene: -; clone size: once; CDR3 DNA: TGTGCCAGCAGAAGGAAGGGAAGCTCCTACGAGCAGTACTTC; CDR3 protein: CASRRKGSSYEQYF
J gene: TRBJ1-5; V gene: TRBV20-1; D gene: TRBD1; clone size: many; CDR3 DNA: TGCAGTGCCACCGGGACAGGTGAAACCCCGCAGCATTTT; CDR3 protein: CSATGTGETPQHF
J gene: TRBJ2-1; V gene: TRBV15; D gene: TRBD2; clone size: few; CDR3 DNA: TGTGCCACCAGCCCCGGACTAGCGGAGAACAATGAGCAGTTCTTC; CDR3 protein: CATSPGLAENNEQFF
J gene: TRBJ2-1; V gene: TRBV5-6; D gene: -; clone size: -; CDR3 DNA: TGTGCCAGCAGCTTGGGGTGGGTCAATGAGCAGTTCTTC; CDR3 protein: CASSLGWVNEQFF
J gene: TRBJ2-5; V gene: TRBV5-1; D gene: TRBD1; clone size: few; CDR3 DNA: TGCGCCAGCAGCTTGCAGGGACAGTTTGGGGAGACCCAGTACTTC; CDR3 protein: CASSLQGQFGETQYF
J gene: TRBJ2-1; V gene: TRBV5-1; D gene: TRBD1; clone size: many; CDR3 DNA: TGCGCCAGCAGCTCGGGACAGGGCCGTGGGGATGAGCAGTTCTTC; CDR3 protein: CASSSGQGRGDEQFF
J gene: TRBJ2-1; V gene: TRBV5-1; D gene: TRBD2; clone size: many; CDR3 DNA: TGCGCCAGCAGCTTAAGGACTAGCGGGAACTACAATGAGCAGTTCTTC; CDR3 protein: CASSLRTSGNYNEQFF
J gene: TRBJ2-7; V gene: TRBV12-3/TRBV12-4; D gene: -; clone size: many; CDR3 DNA: TGTGCCAGCACTACCAGCGGGCTAGAATACGAGCAGTACTTC; CDR3 protein: CASTTSGLEYEQYF
J gene: TRBJ2-3; V gene: TRBV7-2; D gene: TRBD2; clone size: -; CDR3 DNA: TGTGCCAGCAGCTTAGCGCGGGCTAGCGGGCATGTAGATACGCAGTATTTT; CDR3 protein: CASSLARASGHVDTQYF
J gene: TRBJ2-5; V gene: TRBV7-9; D gene: -; clone size: -; CDR3 DNA: TGTGCCAGCAGCTGGGGTCGGGTAGGGGAGACCCAGTACTTC; CDR3 protein: CASSWGRVGETQYF
J gene: TRBJ2-1; V gene: TRBV4-1; D gene: TRBD2; clone size: -; CDR3 DNA: TGCGCCAGCAGCAAAAATCCGGCGGGAGGGCCCTTAGGGCAGTTCTTC; CDR3 protein: CASSKNPAGGPLGQFF
J gene: TRBJ2-2; V gene: TRBV29-1; D gene: -; clone size: many; CDR3 DNA: TGCAGCGTTGTGAACACCGGGGAGCTGTTTTTT; CDR3 protein: CSVVNTGELFF
J gene: TRBJ1-1; V gene: TRBV10-3; D gene: -; clone size: many; CDR3 DNA: TGTGCCATCAGCAAGAAGGGGGGCACTGAAGCTTTCTTT; CDR3 protein: CAISKKGGTEAFF
J gene: TRBJ2-5; V gene: TRBV20-1; D gene: -; clone size: many; CDR3 DNA: TGCAGTGCTAGAAAAACCTCAGGGTCAGAGACCCAGTACTTC; CDR3 protein: CSARKTSGSETQYF
J gene: TRBJ2-3; V gene: TRBV10-3; D gene: TRBD2; clone size: few; CDR3 DNA: TGTGCCATCAGTACCCCACGAACCAGCGGACTAGCGGGACCCCATAGCACAGATACGCAGTATTTT; CDR3 protein: CAISTPRTSGLAGPHSTDTQYF
J gene: TRBJ1-6; V gene: TRBV7-6; D gene: TRBD1; clone size: many; CDR3 DNA: TGTGCCAGCAGCGCCGAGCCGGGACAGAATTCACCCCTCCACTTT; CDR3 protein: CASSAEPGQNSPLHF
J gene: TRBJ1-2; V gene: TRBV10-2; D gene: -; clone size: few; CDR3 DNA: TGCGCCAGCAGTGAGGCGGCGGGGGAGAGCGGCTACACCTTC; CDR3 protein: CASSEAAGESGYTF
J gene: TRBJ1-1; V gene: TRBV12-3/TRBV12-4; D gene: -; clone size: -; CDR3 DNA: TGTGCCAGCAGCCATGACAGCCTAATTGAAGCTTTCTTT; CDR3 protein: CASSHDSLIEAFF
J gene: TRBJ2-4; V gene: TRBV20-1; D gene: TRBD1; clone size: many; CDR3 DNA: TGCAGTGCTAGGGAACCGGGACAGGGGAGATTTCAGTACTTC; CDR3 protein: CSAREPGQGRFQYF
J gene: TRBJ2-1; V gene: TRBV3-1; D gene: -; clone size: -; CDR3 DNA: TGTGCCAGCAGCCAAGACTCTTCCTTCTACAATGAGCAGTTCTTC; CDR3 protein: CASSQDSSFYNEQFF
J gene: TRBJ2-2; V gene: TRBV28; D gene: TRBD1; clone size: many; CDR3 DNA: TGTGCCAGCAGTCCGATACAGGGGGCAGGCACCGGGGAGCTGTTTTTT; CDR3 protein: CASSPIQGAGTGELFF
J gene: TRBJ2-2; V gene: TRBV5-5; D gene: -; clone size: few; CDR3 DNA: TGTGCCAGCAGCTGGGGCCAGGCCACCGGGGAGCTGTTTTTT; CDR3 protein: CASSWGQATGELFF
J gene: TRBJ1-3; V gene: TRBV9; D gene: -; clone size: few; CDR3 DNA: TGTGCCAGCAGCGCGGGTCTCAGATACTCTGGAAACACCATATATTTT; CDR3 protein: CASSAGLRYSGNTIYF
J gene: TRBJ2-1; V gene: TRBV7-9; D gene: -; clone size: few; CDR3 DNA: TGTGCCAGCAGCACCCGAACCTCCCCCGAACGCGATGAGCAGTTCTTC; CDR3 protein: CASSTRTSPERDEQFF
J gene: TRBJ1-4; V gene: TRBV5-1; D gene: -; clone size: many; CDR3 DNA: TGCGCCAGCAGCTTGACGTTAACTAATGAAAAACTGTTTTTT; CDR3 protein: CASSLTLTNEKLFF
J gene: TRBJ2-1; V gene: TRBV7-9; D gene: TRBD2; clone size: few; CDR3 DNA: TGTGCCAGCAGCTCCCCGACTAGCCTTGATAGCAATGAGCAGTTCTTC; CDR3 protein: CASSSPTSLDSNEQFF
J gene: TRBJ2-1; V gene: TRBV12-3/TRBV12-4; D gene: TRBD2; clone size: few; CDR3 DNA: TGTGCCAGCAGTTTAGGGGAAGGGAGGGCGAGGTATCGGAATGAGCAGTTCTTC; CDR3 protein: CASSLGEGRARYRNEQFF